This T cell receptor (beta chain) originates from a study of regulatory T cells in long-lasting Graves disease. Investigators prepared the TCR beta libraries by applying iRepertoire HTBI primers and Arm-PCR of CDR3 regions. In the original workflow: Segment identification across samples yielded around 64 TRBV and more than 11 TRBJ segments. TCRdb used MiXCR to reprocess the multiplex PCR reads, holding one entry per CDR3 protein. These V and J calls rely on TCRdb rather than the paper's analysis. The table records roughly 380,000 distinct CDR3 sequences, less than 20% of them present only once. This clonotype showed up just a few times. The time point was: newly diagnosed GD, antithyroid drugs for less than 3 months. The TCR library was prepared using RNA isolated from PBMCs. Trimming removed 2 bases at V and 5 bases at J, with 15 bases between. The CDR3 extends over 14 amino acids. Germline V gene sequence: CDR1 DFQATT, CDR2 SNEGSKA (reference sequence).

Here the sequenced sample was peripheral blood mononuclear cells (PBMCs), taken at new diagnosis, from a patient treated with antithyroid drugs. The chain couples TRBV20-1 to TRBJ2-5; D may be TRBD2 (5 bases). The sequence came from a female donor with Graves disease. The CDR3 protein is CSARPGTRSETQYF. CDR3 DNA sequence: TGCAGTGCTAGACCGGGAACTAGGAGCGAGACCCAGTACTTC.